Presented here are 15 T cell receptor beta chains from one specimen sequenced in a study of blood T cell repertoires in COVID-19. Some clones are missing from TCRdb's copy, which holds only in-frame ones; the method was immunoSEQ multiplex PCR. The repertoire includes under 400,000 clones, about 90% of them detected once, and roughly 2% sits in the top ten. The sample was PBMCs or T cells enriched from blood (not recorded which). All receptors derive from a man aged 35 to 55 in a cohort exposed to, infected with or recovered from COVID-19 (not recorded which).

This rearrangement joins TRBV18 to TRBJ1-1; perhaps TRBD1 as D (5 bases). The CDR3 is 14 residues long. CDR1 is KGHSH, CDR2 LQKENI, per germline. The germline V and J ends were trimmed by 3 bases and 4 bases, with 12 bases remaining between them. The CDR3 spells CASSPDRGFTEAFF. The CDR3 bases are TGTGCCAGCTCACCGGATCGGGGGTTCACTGAAGCTTTCTTT. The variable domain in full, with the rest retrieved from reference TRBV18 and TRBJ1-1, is NAGVMQNPRHLVRRRGQEARLRCSPMKGHSHVYWYRQLPEEGLKFMVYLQKENIIDESGMPKERFSAEFPKEGPSILRIQQVVRGDSAAYFCASSPDRGFTEAFFGQGTRLTVV.

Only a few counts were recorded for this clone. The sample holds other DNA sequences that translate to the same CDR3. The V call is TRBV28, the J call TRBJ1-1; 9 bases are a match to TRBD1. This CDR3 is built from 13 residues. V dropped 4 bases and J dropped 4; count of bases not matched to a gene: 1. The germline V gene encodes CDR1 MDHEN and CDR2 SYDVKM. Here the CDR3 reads CASSSGQGTEAFF. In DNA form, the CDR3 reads TGTGCCAGCAGTTCGGGACAGGGCACTGAAGCTTTCTTT.

Here the CDR3 DNA reads TGTGCCAGTAGTATAGAGGACAGGGGATCGGCAGCTTTCTTT. Residues: CASSIEDRGSAAFF. The chain employs TRBV19 and TRBJ1-1; 9 bases match TRBD1. With 0 bases clipped from V and 10 bases from J, the junction kept 6 bases outside the gene matches. CDR1 is LNHDA and CDR2 is SQIVND in the germline V gene (reference sequence). This CDR3 has 14 amino acids.

The CDR3 nucleotides are TGTGCCAGCAGCATCAGGGTCAGCACTGAAGCTTTCTTT. Its protein is CASSIRVSTEAFF. This chain connects TRBV11-2 to TRBJ1-1, with D possibly being TRBD1 (5 bases). V was clipped by 5 bases and J by 4 bases, with 11 bases between them. The germline gives CDR1 SGHAT, CDR2 FQNNGV. CDR3 length: 13 residues.

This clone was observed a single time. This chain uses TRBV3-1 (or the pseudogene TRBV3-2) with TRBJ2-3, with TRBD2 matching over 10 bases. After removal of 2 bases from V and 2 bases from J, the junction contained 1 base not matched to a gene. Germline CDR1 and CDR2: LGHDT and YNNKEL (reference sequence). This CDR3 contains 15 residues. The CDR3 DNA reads TGTGCCAGCAGCCAACTAGCGGGAGTCACAGATACGCAGTATTTT. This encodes CASSQLAGVTDTQYF.

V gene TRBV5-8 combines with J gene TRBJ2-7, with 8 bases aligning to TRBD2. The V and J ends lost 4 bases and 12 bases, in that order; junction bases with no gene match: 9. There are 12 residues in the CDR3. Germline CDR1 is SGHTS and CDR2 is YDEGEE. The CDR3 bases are TGTGCCAGCAGCCTACTGCTTCTAGCGGGGTACTTC. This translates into CASSLLLLAGYF.

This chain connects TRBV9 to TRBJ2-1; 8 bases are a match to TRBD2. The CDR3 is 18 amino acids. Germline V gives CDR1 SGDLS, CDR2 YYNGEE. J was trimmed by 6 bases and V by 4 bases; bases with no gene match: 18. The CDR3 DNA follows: TGTGCCAGCAGCCAAGGGTATGAGGGACGGACTAGCTTCAATGAGCAGTTCTTC. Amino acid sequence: CASSQGYEGRTSFNEQFF.

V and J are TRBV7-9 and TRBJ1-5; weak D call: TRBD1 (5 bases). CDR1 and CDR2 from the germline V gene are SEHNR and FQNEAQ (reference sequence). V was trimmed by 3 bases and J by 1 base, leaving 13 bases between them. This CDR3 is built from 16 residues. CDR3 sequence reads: CASSFASGLSNQPQHF. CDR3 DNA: TGTGCCAGCAGCTTTGCATCGGGACTGAGCAATCAGCCCCAGCATTTT.

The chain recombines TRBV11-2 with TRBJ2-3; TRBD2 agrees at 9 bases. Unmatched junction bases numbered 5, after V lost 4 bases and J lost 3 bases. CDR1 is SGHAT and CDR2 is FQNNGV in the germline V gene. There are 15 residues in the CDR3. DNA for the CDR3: TGTGCCAGCAGCTATAGCGGGAGTCATACAGATACGCAGTATTTT. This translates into CASSYSGSHTDTQYF. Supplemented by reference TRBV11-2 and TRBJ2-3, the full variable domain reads EAGVAQSPRYKIIEKRQSVAFWCNPISGHATLYWYQQILGQGPKLLIQFQNNGVVDDSQLPKDRFSAERLKGVDSTLKIQPAKLEDSAVYLCASSYSGSHTDTQYFGPGTRLTVL.

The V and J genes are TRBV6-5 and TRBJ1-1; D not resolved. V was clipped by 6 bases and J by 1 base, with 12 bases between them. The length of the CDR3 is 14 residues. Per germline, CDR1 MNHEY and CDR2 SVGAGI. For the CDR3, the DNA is TGTGCCAGCAGACTCTACTATGGGAACACTGAAGCTTTCTTT. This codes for CASRLYYGNTEAFF.

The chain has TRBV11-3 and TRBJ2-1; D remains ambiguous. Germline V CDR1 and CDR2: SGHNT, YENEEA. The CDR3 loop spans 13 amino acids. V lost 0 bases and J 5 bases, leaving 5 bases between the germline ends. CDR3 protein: CASSLDQNNEQFF. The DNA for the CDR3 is TGTGCCAGCAGCTTAGATCAAAACAATGAGCAGTTCTTC.

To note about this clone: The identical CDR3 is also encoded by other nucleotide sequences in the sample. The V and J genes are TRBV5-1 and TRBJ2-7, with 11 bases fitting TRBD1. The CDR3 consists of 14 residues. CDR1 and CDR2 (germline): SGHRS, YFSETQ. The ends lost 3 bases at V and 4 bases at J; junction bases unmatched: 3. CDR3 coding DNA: TGCGCCAGCAGCTCCGGACAGGGGGCGTACGAGCAGTACTTC. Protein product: CASSSGQGAYEQYF.

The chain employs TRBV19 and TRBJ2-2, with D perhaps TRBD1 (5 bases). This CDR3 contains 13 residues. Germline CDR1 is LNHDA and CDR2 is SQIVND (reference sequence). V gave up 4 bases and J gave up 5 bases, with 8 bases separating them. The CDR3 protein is CASSNQGTGELFF. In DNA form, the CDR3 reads TGTGCCAGTAGTAACCAGGGAACCGGGGAGCTGTTTTTT.

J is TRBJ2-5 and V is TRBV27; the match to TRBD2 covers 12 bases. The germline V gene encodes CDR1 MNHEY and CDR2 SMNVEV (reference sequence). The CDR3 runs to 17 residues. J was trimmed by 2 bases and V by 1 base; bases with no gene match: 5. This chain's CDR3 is CASSLFGTSGPQETQYF. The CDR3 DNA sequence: TGTGCCAGCAGTTTATTCGGGACTAGCGGGCCACAAGAGACCCAGTACTTC.

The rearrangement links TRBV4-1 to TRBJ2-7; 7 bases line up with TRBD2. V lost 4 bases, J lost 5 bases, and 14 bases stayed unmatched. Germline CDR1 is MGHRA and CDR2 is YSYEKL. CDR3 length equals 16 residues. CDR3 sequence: CASSPLPGLSTDEQYF. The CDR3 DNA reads TGCGCCAGCAGCCCCCTTCCGGGACTATCTACTGACGAGCAGTACTTC.